This T cell receptor (beta chain) was retrieved from a study of blood T cell repertoires in COVID-19. Deletions cut 3 bases from V and 1 base from J, with 8 bases between. Germline V gene data show CDR1 as MNHEY and CDR2 as SVGAGI. The CDR3 has 14 amino acids. TCRdb keeps only in-frame clones here, not all; method: immunoSEQ multiplex PCR. The sample has some 62,000 clones, 78% seen once; the top ten hold approximately 14%. The specimen was peripheral blood. This receptor was taken from a man aged 55 to 70 with COVID-19, enrolled during active disease. The chain combines TRBV6-5 with TRBJ2-3; no definite D call. CDR3 residues: CASSYSAGTDTQYF. The CDR3 region has the DNA TGTGCCAGCAGTTATTCGGCGGGCACAGATACGCAGTATTTT.